Listed below are T cell receptor beta chains from one sample, sequenced in a study of patients and donors after allogeneic stem cell transplantation. A single record per CDR3 protein comes from TCRdb applying MiXCR to the RT-PCR reads. The sample contains about 960,000 distinct CDR3 sequences, approximately 19% of which appear only once. The specimen was blood, either unsorted or a sorted T cell fraction (not recorded which). The receptors shown here come from a human donor who was either an allogeneic HSCT recipient or a stem cell or donor lymphocyte infusion donor (not recorded which). It is not recorded whose cells these are; they may come from a transplant donor. CDR3s include the opening cysteine and the closing phenylalanine or tryptophan. Each record gives: clone size, V gene, J gene, D gene, CDR3 protein, CDR3 DNA. The D gene is left open where the match is weak. Part of the rows lack a size; the others show once, few, many or a class for expanded clones.

-,TRBV5-1,TRBJ2-5,-,CASSLGTGLQETQYF,TGCGCCAGCAGCTTGGGGACGGGACTTCAAGAGACCCAGTACTTC
once,TRBV24-1,TRBJ2-2,-,CATGGIQNGELFF,TGTGCCACTGGAGGGATACAAAACGGGGAGCTGTTTTTT
-,TRBV6-5,TRBJ2-3,-,CASSYRSYTDTQYF,TGTGCCAGCAGTTACCGGTCCTACACAGATACGCAGTATTTT
few,TRBV20-1,TRBJ2-7,-,CSAHPQGRSYEQYF,TGCAGTGCGCACCCTCAGGGCAGATCCTACGAGCAGTACTTC
-,TRBV7-8,TRBJ2-6,-,CASSAYRAGGANVLTF,TGTGCCAGCAGCGCGTACAGGGCTGGTGGGGCCAACGTCCTGACTTTC
many,TRBV12-3/TRBV12-4,TRBJ2-1,TRBD2,CASSLVALADSYNEQFF,TGTGCCAGCAGTTTAGTGGCACTAGCGGATTCCTACAATGAGCAGTTCTTC
-,TRBV11-3,TRBJ2-1,-,CASSSRWGPSGDEQFF,TGTGCCAGCAGCTCTCGATGGGGCCCTTCGGGGGATGAGCAGTTCTTC
few,TRBV27,TRBJ2-7,-,CASRSGSPYYEQYF,TGTGCCAGCCGGAGTGGGAGCCCCTACTACGAGCAGTACTTC
-,TRBV5-1,TRBJ2-5,TRBD2,CASSLGLAGDETQYF,TGCGCCAGCAGCTTGGGACTAGCGGGAGACGAGACCCAGTACTTC
-,TRBV6-1,TRBJ1-5,-,CASGRELSNQPQHF,TGTGCCAGCGGGAGGGAGTTGAGCAATCAGCCCCAGCATTTT
-,TRBV3-1,TRBJ1-1,TRBD1,CASSQVSGWGQGRNTEAFF,TGTGCCAGCAGCCAAGTCTCTGGGTGGGGACAGGGAAGGAACACTGAAGCTTTCTTT
-,TRBV6-5,TRBJ2-1,-,CASSYSNSEQFF,TGTGCCAGCAGTTACTCGAATTCTGAGCAGTTCTTC
few,TRBV27,TRBJ2-5,-,CASSPDLTGLETQYF,TGTGCCAGCAGTCCCGACCTCACAGGGTTAGAGACCCAGTACTTC
few,TRBV5-1,TRBJ1-1,TRBD1,CASRPLTGSGTEAFF,TGCGCCAGCAGGCCCCTGACAGGGAGCGGCACTGAAGCTTTCTTT
-,TRBV12-3/TRBV12-4,TRBJ2-7,-,CASSPRTTNSYEQYF,TGTGCCAGCAGTCCCCGGACAACTAACTCCTACGAGCAGTACTTC
many,TRBV27,TRBJ1-2,-,CASSLLGVGYGYTF,TGTGCCAGCAGTTTACTGGGTGTGGGCTATGGCTACACCTTC
once,TRBV6-5,TRBJ2-5,-,CASSYSPQGGGGETQYF,TGTGCCAGCAGTTACTCCCCTCAGGGAGGAGGCGGAGAGACCCAGTACTTC
many,TRBV12-3/TRBV12-4,TRBJ2-1,-,CASSSLEAGQQFF,TGTGCCAGCAGTTCACTTGAAGCGGGCCAGCAGTTCTTC
-,TRBV12-3/TRBV12-4,TRBJ1-4,-,CASSPSGRGNEKLFF,TGTGCCAGCAGTCCCTCGGGGAGAGGTAATGAAAAACTGTTTTTT
few,TRBV24-1,TRBJ1-1,-,CATRGNRYTEAFF,TGTGCCACCAGGGGGAACAGATACACTGAAGCTTTCTTT
-,TRBV28,TRBJ2-1,-,CASSASDLSSYNEQFF,TGTGCCAGCAGCGCCTCGGACCTGAGCTCCTACAATGAGCAGTTCTTC
many,TRBV20-1,TRBJ1-1,-,CSARSKGTLNTEAFF,TGCAGTGCTAGGTCCAAAGGGACTCTAAACACTGAAGCTTTCTTT
-,TRBV6-1,TRBJ2-5,-,CASSEIERQETQYF,TGTGCCAGCAGTGAAATAGAACGGCAAGAGACCCAGTACTTC
few,TRBV5-1,TRBJ1-6,TRBD1,CASSLEGAHNSPLHF,TGCGCCAGCAGCTTGGAGGGGGCCCATAATTCACCCCTCCACTTT
-,TRBV6-5,TRBJ1-6,TRBD1,CASSYGRGPSPLHF,TGTGCCAGCAGTTACGGCAGGGGGCCTTCACCCCTCCACTTT
-,TRBV5-6,TRBJ1-2,-,CASSLEAGTHYGYTF,TGTGCCAGCAGCTTGGAGGCAGGCACGCACTATGGCTACACCTTC
-,TRBV24-1,TRBJ2-7,TRBD1,CATSDTGTGGKYEQYF,TGTGCCACCAGTGATACCGGGACAGGGGGCAAATACGAGCAGTACTTC
many,TRBV5-1,TRBJ1-6,TRBD1,CASSLTGTGDSPLHF,TGCGCCAGCAGCTTGACCGGGACAGGGGATTCACCCCTCCACTTT
-,TRBV6-1,TRBJ1-2,TRBD1,CASSRQGPPYGYTF,TGTGCCAGCAGTAGACAGGGGCCCCCTTATGGCTACACCTTC
-,TRBV27,TRBJ1-4,-,CAKKPRDTNEKLFF,TGTGCCAAAAAGCCCCGGGACACTAATGAAAAACTGTTTTTT
few,TRBV29-1,TRBJ2-1,-,CSVDIGTDGDNEQFF,TGCAGCGTTGATATAGGAACCGATGGGGACAATGAGCAGTTCTTC
few,TRBV27,TRBJ2-1,-,CASSFSSRLSNEQFF,TGTGCCAGCAGTTTCTCTAGCCGACTTAGCAATGAGCAGTTCTTC
many,TRBV9,TRBJ2-3,TRBD2,CASSKQSGSGADTQYF,TGTGCCAGCAGCAAACAAAGCGGGAGCGGGGCAGATACGCAGTATTTT
-,TRBV6-2/TRBV6-3,TRBJ2-7,-,CASRVLGLSSYEQYF,TGTGCCAGCAGAGTCCTGGGCCTCAGCTCCTACGAGCAGTACTTC
few,TRBV6-1,TRBJ2-2,-,CASTLKGLSPNTGELFF,TGTGCCAGCACCTTAAAGGGGCTTAGCCCGAACACCGGGGAGCTGTTTTTT
-,TRBV28,TRBJ2-2,-,CASQGTNTGELFF,TGTGCCAGCCAGGGTACGAACACCGGGGAGCTGTTTTTT
many,TRBV12-3/TRBV12-4,TRBJ1-5,-,CASSRQGGDNQPQHF,TGTGCCAGCAGCCGACAAGGGGGGGATAATCAGCCCCAGCATTTT
-,TRBV10-3,TRBJ2-7,TRBD2,CAISEGRGDVGEQYF,TGTGCCATCAGTGAGGGACGGGGGGACGTGGGCGAGCAGTACTTC
few,TRBV12-3/TRBV12-4,TRBJ1-2,-,CASSFSTDNYGYTF,TGTGCCAGCAGTTTTTCTACGGATAACTATGGCTACACCTTC
few,TRBV12-3/TRBV12-4,TRBJ2-1,TRBD2,CASSLASGNNEQFF,TGTGCCAGCAGTCTTGCTAGCGGGAACAATGAGCAGTTCTTC
few,TRBV14,TRBJ2-1,-,CASSQGFSAGEQFF,TGTGCCAGCAGCCAAGGGTTCTCGGCTGGTGAGCAGTTCTTC
-,TRBV2,TRBJ2-7,-,CASKLQSSADEQYF,TGTGCCAGCAAGCTACAGTCCTCGGCGGACGAGCAGTACTTC
-,TRBV20-1,TRBJ1-1,-,CSAFMNTEAFF,TGCAGTGCTTTTATGAACACTGAAGCTTTCTTT
-,TRBV4-2,TRBJ2-3,-,CASSQRGHTDTQYF,TGTGCCAGCAGCCAAAGGGGACACACAGATACGCAGTATTTT
-,TRBV20-1,TRBJ2-1,-,CSASGQSDYNEQFF,TGCAGTGCTAGCGGTCAATCCGACTACAATGAGCAGTTCTTC
-,TRBV15,TRBJ2-7,-,CATSGADYEQYF,TGTGCCACCAGCGGGGCAGACTACGAGCAGTACTTC
-,TRBV12-3/TRBV12-4,TRBJ2-5,TRBD1,CASSFWGQGQKTQYF,TGTGCCAGCAGTTTTTGGGGACAGGGACAAAAGACCCAGTACTTC
few,TRBV20-1,TRBJ2-1,TRBD1,CSARQGAFEQFF,TGCAGTGCTAGACAGGGGGCATTTGAGCAGTTCTTC
few,TRBV3-1,TRBJ2-3,TRBD2,CASSQDGIAGAHTDTQYF,TGTGCCAGCAGCCAAGATGGGATAGCGGGAGCACACACAGATACGCAGTATTTT
once,TRBV18,TRBJ2-1,TRBD2,CASSRSSAGANEQFF,TGTGCCAGCTCGCGATCATCAGCGGGAGCGAATGAGCAGTTCTTC
-,TRBV6-1,TRBJ2-7,-,CASKRTPRTPPYWQYF,TGTGCCAGCAAACGAACCCCTAGGACCCCACCGTATTGGCAGTACTTC
few,TRBV19,TRBJ1-1,-,CAARGLNTEAFF,TGTGCCGCGAGGGGCCTGAACACTGAAGCTTTCTTT